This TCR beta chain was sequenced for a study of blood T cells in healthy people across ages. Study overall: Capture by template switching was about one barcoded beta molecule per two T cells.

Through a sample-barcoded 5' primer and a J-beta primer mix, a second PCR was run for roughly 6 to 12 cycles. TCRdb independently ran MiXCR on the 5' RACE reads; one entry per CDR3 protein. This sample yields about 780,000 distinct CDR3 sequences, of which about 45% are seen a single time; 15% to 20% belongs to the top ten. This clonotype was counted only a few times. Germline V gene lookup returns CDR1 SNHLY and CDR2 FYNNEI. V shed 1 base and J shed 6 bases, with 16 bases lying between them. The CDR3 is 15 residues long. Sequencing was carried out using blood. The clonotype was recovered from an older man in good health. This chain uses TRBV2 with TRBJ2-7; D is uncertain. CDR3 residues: CASSEVGKASGEQYF. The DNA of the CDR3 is TGTGCCAGCAGTGAAGTCGGAAAGGCTTCTGGCGAGCAGTACTTC.